This TCR beta chain was identified in a study of blood T cells in healthy people across ages. Study observations and caveats: More naive CD4+ cells and higher diversity marked long-lived donors relative to aged donors.

Germline CDR1 ENHRY, CDR2 SYGVKD. The J segment lost 7 bases and the V segment lost 6 bases, leaving 3 bases of the junction unmatched. This CDR3 comprises 13 residues. Primers used in a second PCR of roughly 6 to 11 cycles were a sample-barcoded 5' primer and a J-beta primer mix. TCRdb redid the calling of the 5' RACE reads with MiXCR, one entry per CDR3 protein. This table holds about 1.1 million distinct CDR3 sequences, 35% to 40% found once. This clonotype occurred once. Its specificity is not known. The total RNA that was extracted per sample amounted to at least 5.5 micrograms. The sequenced sample was blood. This sequence was found in a man aged 18 to 30 in good health. The rearrangement joins TRBV10-3 to TRBJ2-2; 9 bases align to TRBD1. The CDR3 sequence: CAISGTGIGELFF. In nucleotides, the CDR3 is TGTGCCATCAGCGGGACAGGGATCGGGGAGCTGTTTTTT.